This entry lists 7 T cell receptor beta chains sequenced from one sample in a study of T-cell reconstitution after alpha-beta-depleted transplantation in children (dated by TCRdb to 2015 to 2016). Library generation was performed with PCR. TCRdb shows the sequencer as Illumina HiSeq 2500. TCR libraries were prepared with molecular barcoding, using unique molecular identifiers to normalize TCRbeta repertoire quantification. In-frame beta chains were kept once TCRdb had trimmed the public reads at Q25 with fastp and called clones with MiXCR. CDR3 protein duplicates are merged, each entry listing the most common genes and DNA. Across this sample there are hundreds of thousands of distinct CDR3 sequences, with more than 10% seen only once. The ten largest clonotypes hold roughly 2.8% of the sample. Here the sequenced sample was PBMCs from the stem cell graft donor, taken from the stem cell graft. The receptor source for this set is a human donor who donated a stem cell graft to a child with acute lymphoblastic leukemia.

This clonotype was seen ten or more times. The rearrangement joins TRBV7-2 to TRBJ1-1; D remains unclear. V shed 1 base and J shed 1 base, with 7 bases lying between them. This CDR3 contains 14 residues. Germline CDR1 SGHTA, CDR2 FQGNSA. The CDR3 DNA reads TGTGCCAGCAGCTTAGGTTCGGGGAACACTGAAGCTTTCTTT. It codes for CASSLGSGNTEAFF.

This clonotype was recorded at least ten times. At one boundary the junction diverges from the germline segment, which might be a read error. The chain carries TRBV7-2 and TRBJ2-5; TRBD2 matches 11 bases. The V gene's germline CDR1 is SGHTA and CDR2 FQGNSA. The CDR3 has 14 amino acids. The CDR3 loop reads CASSIAGGPETQYF. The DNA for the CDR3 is TGTGCCAGCAGCATAGCGGGGGGGCCAGAGACCCAGTACTTC.

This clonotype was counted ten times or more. Here the CDR3 DNA reads TGCAGTGCTAGTGTCCACTTTCAAGAGACCCAGTACTTC. This gives the protein CSASVHFQETQYF. The chain is built from TRBV20-1 and TRBJ2-5; D gene unclear. The CDR3 is 13 amino acids. Germline V gives CDR1 DFQATT, CDR2 SNEGSKA (reference sequence). With 3 bases removed from V and 2 bases from J, the gap between germline ends came to 10 bases.

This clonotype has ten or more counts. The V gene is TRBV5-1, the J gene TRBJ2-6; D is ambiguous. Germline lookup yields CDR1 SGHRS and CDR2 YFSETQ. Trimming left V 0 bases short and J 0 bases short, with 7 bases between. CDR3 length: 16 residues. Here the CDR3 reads CASSLDRFSGANVLTF. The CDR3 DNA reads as TGCGCCAGCAGCTTGGATCGGTTCTCTGGGGCCAACGTCCTGACTTTC.

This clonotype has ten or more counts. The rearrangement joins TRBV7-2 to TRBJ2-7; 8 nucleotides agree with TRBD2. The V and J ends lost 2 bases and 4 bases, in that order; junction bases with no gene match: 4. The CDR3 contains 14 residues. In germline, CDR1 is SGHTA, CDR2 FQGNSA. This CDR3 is CASSLIGGGYEQYF. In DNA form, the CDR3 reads TGTGCCAGCAGCTTAATCGGGGGGGGATACGAGCAGTACTTC. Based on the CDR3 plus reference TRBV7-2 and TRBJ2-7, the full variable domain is GAGVSQSPSNKVTEKGKDVELRCDPISGHTALYWYRQSLGQGLEFLIYFQGNSAPDKSGLPSDRFSAERTGGSVSTLTIQRTQQEDSAVYLCASSLIGGGYEQYFGPGTRLTVT.

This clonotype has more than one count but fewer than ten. CDR3 region: CASSDGGASNEQFF. As DNA, the CDR3 is TGTGCCAGCAGTGATGGGGGGGCCTCCAATGAGCAGTTCTTC. The gene calls are TRBV6-1 and TRBJ2-1; TRBD2 might be the D (7 bases). The CDR3 loop spans 14 amino acids. Germline V gene data show CDR1 as MNHNS and CDR2 as SASEGT. Trimming removed 3 bases from V and 6 bases from J, with 12 bases in between.

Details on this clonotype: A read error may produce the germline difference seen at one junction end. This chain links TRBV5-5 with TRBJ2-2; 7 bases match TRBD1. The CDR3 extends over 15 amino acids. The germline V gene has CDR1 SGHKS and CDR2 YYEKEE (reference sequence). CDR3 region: CVSSLDRTNTGELFF. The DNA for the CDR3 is TGTGTCAGCAGCTTGGACAGGACCAACACCGGGGAGCTGTTTTTT.